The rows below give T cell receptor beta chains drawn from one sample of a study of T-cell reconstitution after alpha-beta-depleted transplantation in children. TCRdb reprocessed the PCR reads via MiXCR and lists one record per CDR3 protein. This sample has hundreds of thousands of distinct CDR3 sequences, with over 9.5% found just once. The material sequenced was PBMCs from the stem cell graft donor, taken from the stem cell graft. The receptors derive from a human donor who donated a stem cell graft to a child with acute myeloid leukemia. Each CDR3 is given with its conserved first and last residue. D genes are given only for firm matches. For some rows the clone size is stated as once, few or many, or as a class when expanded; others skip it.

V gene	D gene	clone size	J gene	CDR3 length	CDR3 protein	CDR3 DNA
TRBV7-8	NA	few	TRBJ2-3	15	CASSFREQSTDTQYF	TGTGCCAGCAGCTTCCGGGAGCAGAGCACAGATACGCAGTATTTT
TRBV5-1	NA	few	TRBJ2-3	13	CASKRANTDTQYF	TGCGCCTCTAAACGGGCAAACACAGATACGCAGTATTTT
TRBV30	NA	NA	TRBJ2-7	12	CAWNQGGYEQYF	TGTGCCTGGAATCAAGGGGGGTACGAGCAGTACTTC
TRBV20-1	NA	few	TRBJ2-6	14	CSASSGSGANVLTF	TGCAGTGCTAGTTCGGGCTCTGGGGCCAACGTCCTGACTTTC
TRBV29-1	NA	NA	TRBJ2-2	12	CSVGSGPGELFF	TGCAGCGTTGGTTCTGGGCCCGGGGAGCTGTTTTTT
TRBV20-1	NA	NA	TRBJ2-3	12	CSARPLTDTQYF	TGCAGTGCTAGGCCCCTCACAGATACGCAGTATTTT
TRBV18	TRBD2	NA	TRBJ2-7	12	CASSPDSGKQYF	TGTGCCAGCTCACCAGATAGCGGGAAGCAGTACTTC
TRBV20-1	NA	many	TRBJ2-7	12	CSASTRLYEQYF	TGCAGTGCCAGCACCCGGCTTTACGAGCAGTACTTC
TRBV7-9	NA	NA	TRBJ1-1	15	CASSALGGENTEAFF	TGTGCCAGCAGCGCCCTCGGGGGGGAGAACACTGAAGCTTTCTTT
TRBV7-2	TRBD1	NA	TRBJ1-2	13	CASSVRDRDGYTF	TGTGCCAGCAGCGTTCGGGACAGGGATGGCTACACCTTC
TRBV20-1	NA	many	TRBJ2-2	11	CSARGNGELFF	TGCAGTGCTAGAGGAAACGGGGAGCTGTTTTTT
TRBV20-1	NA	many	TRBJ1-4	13	CSANHPTNEKLFF	TGCAGTGCTAACCACCCAACTAATGAAAAACTGTTTTTT
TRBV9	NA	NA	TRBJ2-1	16	CASSVRTGALSTEQFF	TGTGCCAGCAGCGTACGTACGGGAGCCCTGAGCACTGAGCAGTTCTTC
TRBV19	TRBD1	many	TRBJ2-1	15	CASSLEGTVDNEQFF	TGTGCCAGTAGTTTAGAGGGGACAGTAGACAATGAGCAGTTCTTC
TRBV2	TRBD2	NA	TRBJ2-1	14	CASRPTSGSLEQFF	TGTGCCAGCAGGCCGACTAGCGGGAGTCTTGAGCAGTTCTTC
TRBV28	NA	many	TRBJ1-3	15	CASSLRGVSGNTIYF	TGTGCCAGCAGTTTGAGGGGGGTCTCTGGAAACACCATATATTTT
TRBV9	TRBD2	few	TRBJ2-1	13	CASSVAPGGGQVF	TGTGCCAGCAGCGTAGCCCCGGGGGGAGGCCAGGTCTTC
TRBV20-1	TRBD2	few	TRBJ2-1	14	CSAPPSGLYNEQFF	TGCAGTGCTCCCCCTAGCGGTCTTTACAATGAGCAGTTCTTC
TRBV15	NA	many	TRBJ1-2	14	CATSRDRQQYGYTF	TGTGCCACCAGCAGAGATCGACAGCAATATGGCTACACCTTC
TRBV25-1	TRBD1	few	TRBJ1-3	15	CASSVNRGLGNTIYF	TGTGCCAGCAGCGTAAACAGGGGGCTCGGAAACACCATATATTTT
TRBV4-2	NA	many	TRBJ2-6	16	CASSRAETSGANVLTF	TGTGCCAGCAGCCGGGCCGAAACCTCTGGGGCCAACGTCCTGACTTTC
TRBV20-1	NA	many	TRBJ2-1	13	CSASGPAYNEQFF	TGCAGTGCTAGCGGCCCGGCCTACAATGAGCAGTTCTTC
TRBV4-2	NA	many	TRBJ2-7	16	CASSQVRGDSSYEQYF	TGTGCCAGCAGCCAAGTACGGGGAGACAGTTCCTACGAGCAGTACTTC
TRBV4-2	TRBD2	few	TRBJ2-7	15	CASSHVAGESYEQYF	TGTGCCAGCAGCCACGTAGCGGGAGAATCCTACGAGCAGTACTTC
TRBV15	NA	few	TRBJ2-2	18	CATSRDLTAGPNTGELFF	TGTGCCACCAGCAGAGATTTAACGGCGGGCCCTAACACCGGGGAGCTGTTTTTT
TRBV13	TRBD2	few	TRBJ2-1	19	CASSSGTSGSGSSYNEQFF	TGTGCCAGCAGCTCGGGGACTAGCGGGAGTGGAAGCTCCTACAATGAGCAGTTCTTC
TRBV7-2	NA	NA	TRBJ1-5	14	CASSSLGGSQPQHF	TGTGCCAGCAGCTCCCTGGGAGGAAGTCAGCCCCAGCATTTT
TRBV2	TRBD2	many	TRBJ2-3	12	CARIIAGDTQYF	TGTGCCAGAATTATAGCGGGGGATACGCAGTATTTT
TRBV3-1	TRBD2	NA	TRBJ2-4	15	CASSQGNGGINIQYF	TGTGCCAGCAGCCAAGGAAACGGGGGGATAAACATTCAGTACTTC
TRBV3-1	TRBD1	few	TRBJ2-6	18	CASSQDDRGLTGANVLTF	TGTGCCAGCAGCCAAGATGACAGGGGGCTAACTGGGGCCAACGTCCTGACTTTC
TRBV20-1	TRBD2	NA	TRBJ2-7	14	CSARVLAGGYEQYF	TGCAGTGCTAGAGTACTAGCGGGAGGCTACGAGCAGTACTTC
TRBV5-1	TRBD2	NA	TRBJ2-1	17	CASSLTGTSGSVNEQFF	TGCGCCAGCAGCTTGACCGGGACTAGCGGGAGTGTTAATGAGCAGTTCTTC
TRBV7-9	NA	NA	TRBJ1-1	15	CASSLDAGLKAEAFF	TGTGCCAGCAGCTTAGATGCAGGGCTTAAGGCTGAAGCTTTCTTT
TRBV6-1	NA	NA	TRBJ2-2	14	CASSELGNTGELFF	TGTGCCAGCAGTGAATTGGGGAACACCGGGGAGCTGTTTTTT
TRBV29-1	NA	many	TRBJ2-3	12	CSAETDSDTQYF	TGCAGCGCCGAAACCGACTCAGATACGCAGTATTTT
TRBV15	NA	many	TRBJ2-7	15	CATSRPPPGAYEQYF	TGTGCCACCAGCAGACCCCCACCAGGGGCCTACGAGCAGTACTTC
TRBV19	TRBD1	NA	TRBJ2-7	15	CASSISGQGAREQYF	TGTGCCAGTAGTATTTCCGGACAGGGGGCGCGGGAGCAGTACTTC
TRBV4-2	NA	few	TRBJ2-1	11	CASSQETEQFF	TGTGCCAGCAGCCAAGAAACCGAGCAGTTCTTC
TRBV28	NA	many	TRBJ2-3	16	CASTPRVRTNSDTQYF	TGTGCCAGCACCCCGCGAGTTAGGACTAACTCAGATACGCAGTATTTT
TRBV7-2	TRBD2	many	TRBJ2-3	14	CASSFGGEGSGQYF	TGTGCCAGCAGCTTCGGCGGGGAGGGGAGTGGGCAGTATTTT
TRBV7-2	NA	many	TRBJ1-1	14	CASSLRWGNTEAFF	TGTGCCAGCAGCCTTCGTTGGGGTAACACTGAAGCTTTCTTT
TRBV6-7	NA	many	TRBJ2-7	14	CASSSVGLAYEQYF	TGTGCCAGCAGCTCAGTGGGCTTGGCCTACGAGCAGTACTTC
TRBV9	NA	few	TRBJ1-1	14	CASSALGGPGEAFF	TGTGCCAGCAGCGCCCTGGGGGGGCCTGGTGAAGCTTTCTTT
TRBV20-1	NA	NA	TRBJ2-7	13	CSARVGGLWEQYF	TGCAGTGCTAGAGTTGGGGGTTTGTGGGAGCAGTACTTC
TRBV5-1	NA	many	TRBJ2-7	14	CASSPGGSPGEQYF	TGCGCCAGCAGCCCGGGTGGATCCCCGGGCGAGCAGTACTTC
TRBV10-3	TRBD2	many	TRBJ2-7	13	CASRTTGGGEQYF	TGTGCCAGCAGAACGACGGGAGGAGGCGAGCAGTACTTC
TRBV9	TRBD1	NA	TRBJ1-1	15	CASSALQGASTEAFF	TGTGCCAGCAGCGCACTACAGGGGGCGAGCACTGAAGCTTTCTTT
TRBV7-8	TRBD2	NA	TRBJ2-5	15	CASGGLAGAGETQYF	TGTGCCAGCGGGGGACTAGCGGGAGCGGGTGAGACCCAGTACTTC
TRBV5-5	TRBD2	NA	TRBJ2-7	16	CASSLGLLAGAYEQYF	TGTGCCAGCAGCTTGGGATTGCTAGCGGGAGCTTACGAGCAGTACTTC
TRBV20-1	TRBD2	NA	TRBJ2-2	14	CSARRGLASGELFF	TGCAGTGCTAGGCGGGGACTAGCTTCCGGGGAGCTGTTTTTT
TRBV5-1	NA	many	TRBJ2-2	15	CASSWKISDTGELFF	TGCGCCAGCAGCTGGAAGATATCCGACACCGGGGAGCTGTTTTTT
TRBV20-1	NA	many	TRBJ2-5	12	CSAAPGAETQYF	TGCAGTGCCGCCCCGGGGGCAGAGACCCAGTACTTC
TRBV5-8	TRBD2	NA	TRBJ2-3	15	CASSFSGRPPDTQYF	TGTGCCAGCAGCTTTAGCGGGAGGCCCCCAGATACGCAGTATTTT